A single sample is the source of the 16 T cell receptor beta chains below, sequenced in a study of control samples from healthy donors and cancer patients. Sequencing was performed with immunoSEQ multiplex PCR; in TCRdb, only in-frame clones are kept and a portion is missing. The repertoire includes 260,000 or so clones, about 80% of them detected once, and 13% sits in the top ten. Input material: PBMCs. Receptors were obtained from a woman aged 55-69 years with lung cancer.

As DNA, the CDR3 is TGTGCCAGCAGCGTAGGGGTAGATCAAGAGACCCAGTACTTC. As protein: CASSVGVDQETQYF. This rearrangement joins TRBV9 to TRBJ2-5; D not certain. Germline-derived CDR1 and CDR2 are SGDLS and YYNGEE. The length of the CDR3 is 14 residues. Trimming cost V 0 bases and J 2 bases, with 8 bases left between them.

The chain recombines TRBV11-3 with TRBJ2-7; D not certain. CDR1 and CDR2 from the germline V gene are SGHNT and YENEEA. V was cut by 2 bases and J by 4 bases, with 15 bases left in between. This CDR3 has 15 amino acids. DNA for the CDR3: TGTGCCAGCAGCTTAAGTGGGAACGGCGGTTACGAGCAGTACTTC. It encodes CASSLSGNGGYEQYF. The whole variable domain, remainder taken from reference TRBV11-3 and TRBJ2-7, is EAGVVQSPRYKIIEKKQPVAFWCNPISGHNTLYWYLQNLGQGPELLIRYENEEAVDDSQLPKDRFSAERLKGVDSTLKIQPAELGDSAVYLCASSLSGNGGYEQYFGPGTRLTVT.

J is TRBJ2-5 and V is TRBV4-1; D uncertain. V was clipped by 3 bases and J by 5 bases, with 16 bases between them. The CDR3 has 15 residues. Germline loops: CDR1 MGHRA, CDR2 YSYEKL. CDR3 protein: CASSQTGPLRETQYF. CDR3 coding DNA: TGCGCCAGCAGCCAGACGGGCCCCCTGCGGGAGACCCAGTACTTC.

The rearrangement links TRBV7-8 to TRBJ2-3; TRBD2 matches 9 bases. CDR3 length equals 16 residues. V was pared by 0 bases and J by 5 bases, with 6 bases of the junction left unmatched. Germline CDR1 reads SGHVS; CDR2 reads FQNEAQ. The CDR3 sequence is CASSLAVAGDKDTQYF. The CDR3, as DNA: TGTGCCAGCAGCTTAGCGGTAGCGGGAGATAAAGATACGCAGTATTTT. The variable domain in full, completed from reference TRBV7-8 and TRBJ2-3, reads GAGVSQSPRYKVAKRGQDVALRCDPISGHVSLFWYQQALGQGPEFLTYFQNEAQLDKSGLPSDRFFAERPEGSVSTLKIQRTQQEDSAVYLCASSLAVAGDKDTQYFGPGTRLTVL.

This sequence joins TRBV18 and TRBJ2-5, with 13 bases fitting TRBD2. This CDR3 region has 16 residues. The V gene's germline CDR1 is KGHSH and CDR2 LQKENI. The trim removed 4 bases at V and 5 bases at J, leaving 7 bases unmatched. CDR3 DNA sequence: TGTGCCAGCTCACTCGGACTAGCGGGAGTAGGGGAGACCCAGTACTTC. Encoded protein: CASSLGLAGVGETQYF.

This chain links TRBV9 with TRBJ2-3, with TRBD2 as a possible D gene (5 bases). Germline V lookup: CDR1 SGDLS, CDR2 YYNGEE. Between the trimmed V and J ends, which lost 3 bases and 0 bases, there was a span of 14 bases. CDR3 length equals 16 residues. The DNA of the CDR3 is TGTGCCAGCAGCGCCTTCAGTGGACTTAGCACAGATACGCAGTATTTT. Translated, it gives CASSAFSGLSTDTQYF.

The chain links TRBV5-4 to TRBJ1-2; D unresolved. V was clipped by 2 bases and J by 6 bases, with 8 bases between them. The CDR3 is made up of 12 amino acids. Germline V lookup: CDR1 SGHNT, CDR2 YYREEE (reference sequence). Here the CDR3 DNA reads TGTGCCAGCAGCTTTGAATCAAATGGCTACACCTTC. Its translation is CASSFESNGYTF.

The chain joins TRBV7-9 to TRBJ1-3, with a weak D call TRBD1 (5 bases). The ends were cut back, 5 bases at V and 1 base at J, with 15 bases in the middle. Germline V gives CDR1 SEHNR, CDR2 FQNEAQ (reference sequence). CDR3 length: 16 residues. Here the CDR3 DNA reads TGTGCCAGCAGCCCTAGGGGCGGCTCTTCTGGAAACACCATATATTTT. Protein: CASSPRGGSSGNTIYF.

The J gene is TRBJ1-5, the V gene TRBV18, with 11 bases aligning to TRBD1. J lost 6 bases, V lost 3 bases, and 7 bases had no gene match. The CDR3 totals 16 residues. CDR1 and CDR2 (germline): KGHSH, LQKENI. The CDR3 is CASSPGTGGLGQPQHF. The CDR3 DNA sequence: TGTGCCAGCTCACCCGGGACAGGGGGTCTCGGTCAGCCCCAGCATTTT.

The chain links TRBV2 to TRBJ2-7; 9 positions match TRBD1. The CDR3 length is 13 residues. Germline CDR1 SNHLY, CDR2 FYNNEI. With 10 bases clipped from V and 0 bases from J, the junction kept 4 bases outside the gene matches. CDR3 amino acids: CATGTGSSYEQYF. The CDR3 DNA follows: TGTGCCACCGGGACAGGGAGCTCCTACGAGCAGTACTTC.

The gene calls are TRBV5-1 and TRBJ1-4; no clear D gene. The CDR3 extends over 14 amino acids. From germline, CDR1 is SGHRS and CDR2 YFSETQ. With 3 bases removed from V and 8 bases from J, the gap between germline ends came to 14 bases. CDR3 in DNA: TGCGCCAGCAGCTGGGATCTGGGAGGGGAAAAACTGTTTTTT. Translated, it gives CASSWDLGGEKLFF.

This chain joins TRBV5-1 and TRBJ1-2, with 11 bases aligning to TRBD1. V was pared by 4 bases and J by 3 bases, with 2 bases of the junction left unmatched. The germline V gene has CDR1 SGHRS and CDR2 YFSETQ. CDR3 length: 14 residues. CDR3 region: CASSGTGGDYGYTF. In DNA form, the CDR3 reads TGCGCCAGCAGCGGGACAGGGGGTGACTATGGCTACACCTTC.

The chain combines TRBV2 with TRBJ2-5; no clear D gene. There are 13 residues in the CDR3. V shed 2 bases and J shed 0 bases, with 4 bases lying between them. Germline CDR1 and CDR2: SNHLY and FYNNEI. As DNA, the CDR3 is TGTGCCAGCAGTGAATACAACCAAGAGACCCAGTACTTC. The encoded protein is CASSEYNQETQYF.

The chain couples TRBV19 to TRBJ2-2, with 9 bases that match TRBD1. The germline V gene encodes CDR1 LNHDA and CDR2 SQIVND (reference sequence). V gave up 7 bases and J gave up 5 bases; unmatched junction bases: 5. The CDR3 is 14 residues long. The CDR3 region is CASTWGTGTGELFF. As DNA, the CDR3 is TGTGCCAGTACTTGGGGGACAGGGACCGGGGAGCTGTTTTTT.

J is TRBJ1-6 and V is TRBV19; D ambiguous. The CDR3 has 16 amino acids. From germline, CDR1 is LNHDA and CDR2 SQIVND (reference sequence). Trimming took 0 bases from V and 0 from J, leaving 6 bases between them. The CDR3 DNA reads TGTGCCAGTAGTATAGATGGGAGCTCCTATAATTCACCCCTCCACTTT. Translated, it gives CASSIDGSSYNSPLHF.

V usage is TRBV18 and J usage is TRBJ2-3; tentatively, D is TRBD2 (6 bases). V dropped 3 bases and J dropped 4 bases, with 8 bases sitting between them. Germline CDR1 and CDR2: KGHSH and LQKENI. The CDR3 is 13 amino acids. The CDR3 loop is CASSPGTSDTQYF. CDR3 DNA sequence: TGTGCCAGCTCACCTGGGACTTCAGATACGCAGTATTTT.